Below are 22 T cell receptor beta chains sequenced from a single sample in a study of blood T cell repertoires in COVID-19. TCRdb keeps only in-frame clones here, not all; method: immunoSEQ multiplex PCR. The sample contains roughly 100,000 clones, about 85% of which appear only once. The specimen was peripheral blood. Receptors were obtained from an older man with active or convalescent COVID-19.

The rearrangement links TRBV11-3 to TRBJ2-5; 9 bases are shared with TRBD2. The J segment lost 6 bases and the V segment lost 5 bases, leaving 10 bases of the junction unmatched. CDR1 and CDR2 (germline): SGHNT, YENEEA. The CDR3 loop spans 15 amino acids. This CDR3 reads CASSPVGGGAKTQYF. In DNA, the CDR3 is TGTGCCAGCAGCCCGGTAGGCGGGGGGGCCAAGACCCAGTACTTC.

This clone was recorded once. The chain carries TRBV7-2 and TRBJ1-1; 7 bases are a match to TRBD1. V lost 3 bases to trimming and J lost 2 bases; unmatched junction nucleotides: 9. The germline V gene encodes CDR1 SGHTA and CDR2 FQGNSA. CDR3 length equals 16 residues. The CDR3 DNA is TGTGCCAGCAGCTTGACAGGGTTGGGGGTAAACACTGAAGCTTTCTTT. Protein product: CASSLTGLGVNTEAFF.

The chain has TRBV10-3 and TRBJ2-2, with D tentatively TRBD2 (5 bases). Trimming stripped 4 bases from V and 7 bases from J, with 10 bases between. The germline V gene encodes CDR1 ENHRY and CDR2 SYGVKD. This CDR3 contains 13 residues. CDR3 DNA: TGTGCCATCAGTGTGGAGGTGGTCGGGGAGCTGTTTTTT. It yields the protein CAISVEVVGELFF.

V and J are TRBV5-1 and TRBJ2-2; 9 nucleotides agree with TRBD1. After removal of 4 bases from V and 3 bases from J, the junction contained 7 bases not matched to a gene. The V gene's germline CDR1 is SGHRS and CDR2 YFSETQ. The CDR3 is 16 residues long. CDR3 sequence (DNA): TGCGCCAGCAGCCAAAGACAGGGGGGTTACACCGGGGAGCTGTTTTTT. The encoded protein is CASSQRQGGYTGELFF.

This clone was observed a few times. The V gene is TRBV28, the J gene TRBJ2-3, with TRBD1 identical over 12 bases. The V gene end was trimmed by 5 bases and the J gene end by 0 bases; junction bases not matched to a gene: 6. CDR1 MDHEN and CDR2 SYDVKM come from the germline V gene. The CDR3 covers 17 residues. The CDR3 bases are TGTGCCAGCAGTGGGACAGGGGGCGCGGGTAGCACAGATACGCAGTATTTT. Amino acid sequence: CASSGTGGAGSTDTQYF.

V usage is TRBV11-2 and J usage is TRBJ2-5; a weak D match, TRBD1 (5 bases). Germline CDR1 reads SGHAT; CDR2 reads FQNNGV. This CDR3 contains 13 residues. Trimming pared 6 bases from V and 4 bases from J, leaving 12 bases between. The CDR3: CASSQGRVETQYF. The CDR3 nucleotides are TGTGCCAGCAGTCAAGGCAGGGTAGAGACCCAGTACTTC.

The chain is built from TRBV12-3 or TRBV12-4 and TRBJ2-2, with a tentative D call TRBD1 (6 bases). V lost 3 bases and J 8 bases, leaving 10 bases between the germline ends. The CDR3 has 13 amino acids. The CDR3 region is CASSLLQGGELFF. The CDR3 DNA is TGTGCCAGCAGTTTGTTACAGGGTGGGGAGCTGTTTTTT.

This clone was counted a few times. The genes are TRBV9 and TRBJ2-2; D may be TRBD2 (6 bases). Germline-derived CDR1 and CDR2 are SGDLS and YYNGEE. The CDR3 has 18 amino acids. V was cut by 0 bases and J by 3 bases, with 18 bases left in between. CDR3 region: CASSVAVALGGYTGELFF. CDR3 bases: TGTGCCAGCAGCGTAGCGGTGGCTTTGGGAGGTTACACCGGGGAGCTGTTTTTT.

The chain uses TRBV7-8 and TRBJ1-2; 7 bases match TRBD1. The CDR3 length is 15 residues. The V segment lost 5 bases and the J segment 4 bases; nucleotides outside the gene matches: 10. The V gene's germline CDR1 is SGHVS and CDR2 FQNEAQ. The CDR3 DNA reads TGTGCCAGCAGCCCCAGACAGGGTCGGGGCTATGGCTACACCTTC. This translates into CASSPRQGRGYGYTF.

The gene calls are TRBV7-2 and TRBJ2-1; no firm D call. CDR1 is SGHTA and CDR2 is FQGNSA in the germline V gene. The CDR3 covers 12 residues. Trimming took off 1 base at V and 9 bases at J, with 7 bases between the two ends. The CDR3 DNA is TGTGCCAGCAGCTTAGTCGGTGGTGAGCAGTTCTTC. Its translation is CASSLVGGEQFF.

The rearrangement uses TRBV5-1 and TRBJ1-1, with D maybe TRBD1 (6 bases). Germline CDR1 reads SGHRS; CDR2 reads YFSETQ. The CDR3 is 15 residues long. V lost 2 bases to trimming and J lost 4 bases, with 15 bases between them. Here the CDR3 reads CASSFGGAPSTEAFF. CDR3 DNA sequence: TGCGCCAGCAGCTTCGGGGGGGCGCCTTCCACTGAAGCTTTCTTT.

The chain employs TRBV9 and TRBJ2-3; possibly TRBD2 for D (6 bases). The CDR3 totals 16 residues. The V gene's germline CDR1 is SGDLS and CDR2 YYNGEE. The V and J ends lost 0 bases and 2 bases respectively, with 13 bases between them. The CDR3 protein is CASSVATGSITDTQYF. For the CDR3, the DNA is TGTGCCAGCAGCGTAGCTACCGGGAGCATCACAGATACGCAGTATTTT.

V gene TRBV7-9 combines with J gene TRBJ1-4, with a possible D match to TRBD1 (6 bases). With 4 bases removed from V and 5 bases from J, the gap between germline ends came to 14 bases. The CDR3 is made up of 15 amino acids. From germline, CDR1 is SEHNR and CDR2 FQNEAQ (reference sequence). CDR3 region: CASSSHGGQNEKLFF. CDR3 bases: TGTGCCAGCAGCTCTCACGGGGGGCAGAATGAAAAACTGTTTTTT.

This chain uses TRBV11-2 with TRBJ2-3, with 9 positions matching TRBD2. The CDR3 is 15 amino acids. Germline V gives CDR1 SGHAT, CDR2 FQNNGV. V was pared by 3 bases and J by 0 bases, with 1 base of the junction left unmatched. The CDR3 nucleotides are TGTGCCAGCAGCTTCGGACTAGCGAGCACAGATACGCAGTATTTT. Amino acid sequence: CASSFGLASTDTQYF.

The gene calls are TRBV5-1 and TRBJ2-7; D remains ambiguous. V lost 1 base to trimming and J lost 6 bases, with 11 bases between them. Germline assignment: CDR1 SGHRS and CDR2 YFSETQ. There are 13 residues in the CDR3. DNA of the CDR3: TGCGCCAGCAGCTTGCTGTTAAACGGCGAGCAGTACTTC. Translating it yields CASSLLLNGEQYF.

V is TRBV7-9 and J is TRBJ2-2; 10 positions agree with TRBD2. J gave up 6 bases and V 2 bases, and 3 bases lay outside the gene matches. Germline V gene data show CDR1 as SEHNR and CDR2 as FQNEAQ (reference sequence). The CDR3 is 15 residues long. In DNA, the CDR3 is TGTGCCAGCAGCTTAAGACTAGCGGGTTCCGGGGAGCTGTTTTTT. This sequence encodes CASSLRLAGSGELFF.

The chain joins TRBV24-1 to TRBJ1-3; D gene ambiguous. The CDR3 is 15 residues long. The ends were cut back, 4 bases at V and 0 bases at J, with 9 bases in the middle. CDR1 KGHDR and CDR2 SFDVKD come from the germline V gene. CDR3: CATSDPGISGNTIYF. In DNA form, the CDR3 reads TGTGCCACCAGTGACCCGGGTATCTCTGGAAACACCATATATTTT.

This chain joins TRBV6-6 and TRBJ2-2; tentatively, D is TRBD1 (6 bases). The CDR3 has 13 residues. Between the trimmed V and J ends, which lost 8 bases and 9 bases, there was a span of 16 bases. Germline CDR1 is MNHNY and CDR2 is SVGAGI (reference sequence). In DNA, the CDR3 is TGTGCCAGCTCCGACCCCGGACAGCGGGAGCTGTTTTTT. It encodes CASSDPGQRELFF.

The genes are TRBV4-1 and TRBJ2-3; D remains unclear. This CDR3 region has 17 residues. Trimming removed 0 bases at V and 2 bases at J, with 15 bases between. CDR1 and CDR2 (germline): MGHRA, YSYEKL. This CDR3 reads CASSQDSPGRLTDTQYF. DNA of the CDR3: TGCGCCAGCAGCCAAGATTCCCCCGGCCGACTCACAGATACGCAGTATTTT.

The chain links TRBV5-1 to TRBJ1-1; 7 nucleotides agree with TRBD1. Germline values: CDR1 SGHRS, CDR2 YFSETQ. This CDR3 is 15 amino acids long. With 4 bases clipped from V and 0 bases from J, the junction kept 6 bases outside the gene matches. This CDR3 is CASSPDRRLNTEAFF. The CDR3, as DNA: TGCGCCAGCAGCCCGGACAGGAGATTGAACACTGAAGCTTTCTTT.

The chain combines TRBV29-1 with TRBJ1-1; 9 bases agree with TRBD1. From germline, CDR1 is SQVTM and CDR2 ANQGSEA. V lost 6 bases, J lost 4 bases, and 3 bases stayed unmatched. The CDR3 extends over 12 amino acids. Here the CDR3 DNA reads TGCAGCGTGGACAGGGGTCGCACTGAAGCTTTCTTT. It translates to CSVDRGRTEAFF.

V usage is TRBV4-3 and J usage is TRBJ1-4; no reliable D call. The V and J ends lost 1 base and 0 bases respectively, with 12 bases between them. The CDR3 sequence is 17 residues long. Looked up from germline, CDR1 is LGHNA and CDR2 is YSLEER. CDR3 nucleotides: TGCGCCAGCAGCCAAGGAATGGGCGCCGCAACTAATGAAAAACTGTTTTTT. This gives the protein CASSQGMGAATNEKLFF.